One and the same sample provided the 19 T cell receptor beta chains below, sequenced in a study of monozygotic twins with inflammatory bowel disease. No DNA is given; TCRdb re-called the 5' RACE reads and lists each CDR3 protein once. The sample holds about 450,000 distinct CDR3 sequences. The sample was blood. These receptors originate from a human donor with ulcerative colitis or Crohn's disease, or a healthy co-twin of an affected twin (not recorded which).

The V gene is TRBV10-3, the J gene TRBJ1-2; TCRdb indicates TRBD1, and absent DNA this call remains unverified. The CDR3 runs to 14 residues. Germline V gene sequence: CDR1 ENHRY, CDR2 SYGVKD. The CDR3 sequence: CAIKRTLANYGYTF.

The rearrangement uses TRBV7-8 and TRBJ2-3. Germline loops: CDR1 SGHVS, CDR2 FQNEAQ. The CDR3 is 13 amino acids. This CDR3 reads CASSFWRTDTQYF.

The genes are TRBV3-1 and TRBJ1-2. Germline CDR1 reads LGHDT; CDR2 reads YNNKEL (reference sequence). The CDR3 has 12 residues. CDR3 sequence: CASSQVGGDYTF. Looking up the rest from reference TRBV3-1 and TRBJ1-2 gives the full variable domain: DTAVSQTPKYLVTQMGNDKSIKCEQNLGHDTMYWYKQDSKKFLKIMFSYNNKELIINETVPNRFSPKSPDKAHLNLHINSLELGDSAVYFCASSQVGGDYTFGSGTRLTVV.

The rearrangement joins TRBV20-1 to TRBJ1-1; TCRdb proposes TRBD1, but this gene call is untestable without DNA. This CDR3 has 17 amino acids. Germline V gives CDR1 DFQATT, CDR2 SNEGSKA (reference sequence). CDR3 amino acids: CSAREQDRGLMNTEAFF.

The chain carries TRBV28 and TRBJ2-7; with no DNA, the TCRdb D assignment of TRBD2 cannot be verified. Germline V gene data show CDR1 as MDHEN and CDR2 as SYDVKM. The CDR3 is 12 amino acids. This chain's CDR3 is CASSVPGTSGYF.

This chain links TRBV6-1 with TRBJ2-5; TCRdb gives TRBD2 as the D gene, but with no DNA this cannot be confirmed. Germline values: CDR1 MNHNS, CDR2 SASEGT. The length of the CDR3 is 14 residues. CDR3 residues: CASSPTSLGETQYF.

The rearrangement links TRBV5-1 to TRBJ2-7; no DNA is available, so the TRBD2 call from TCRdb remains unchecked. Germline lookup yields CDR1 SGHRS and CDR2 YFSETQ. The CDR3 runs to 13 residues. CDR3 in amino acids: CASSSLGTDPSNF.

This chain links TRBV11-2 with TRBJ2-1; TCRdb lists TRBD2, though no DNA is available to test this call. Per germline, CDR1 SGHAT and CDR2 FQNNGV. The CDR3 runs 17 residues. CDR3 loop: CASSSGLAGGPRNEQFF.

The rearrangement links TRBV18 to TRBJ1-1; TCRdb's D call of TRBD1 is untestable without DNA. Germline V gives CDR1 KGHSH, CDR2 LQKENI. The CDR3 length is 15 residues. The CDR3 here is CASSPSQGQGIEAFF.

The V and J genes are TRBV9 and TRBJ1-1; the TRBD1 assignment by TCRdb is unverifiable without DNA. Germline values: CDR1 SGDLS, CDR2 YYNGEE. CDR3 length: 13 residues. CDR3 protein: CASSYGQGTEAFF.

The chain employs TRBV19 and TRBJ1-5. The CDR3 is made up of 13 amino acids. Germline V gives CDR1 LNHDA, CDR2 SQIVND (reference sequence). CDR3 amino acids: CATLGSRNQPQHF.

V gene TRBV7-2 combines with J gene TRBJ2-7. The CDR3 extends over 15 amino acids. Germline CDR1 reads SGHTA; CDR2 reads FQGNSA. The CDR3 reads CASSPLVGASYEQYF. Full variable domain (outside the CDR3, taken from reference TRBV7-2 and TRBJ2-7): GAGVSQSPSNKVTEKGKDVELRCDPISGHTALYWYRQSLGQGLEFLIYFQGNSAPDKSGLPSDRFSAERTGGSVSTLTIQRTQQEDSAVYLCASSPLVGASYEQYFGPGTRLTVT.

The CDR3 sequence is CASSLMAPNQPQHF. This chain joins TRBV28 and TRBJ1-5; TCRdb's D call, TRBD1, is unchecked because there is no DNA. There are 14 residues in the CDR3. The germline CDR1 and CDR2 sequences are MDHEN and SYDVKM.

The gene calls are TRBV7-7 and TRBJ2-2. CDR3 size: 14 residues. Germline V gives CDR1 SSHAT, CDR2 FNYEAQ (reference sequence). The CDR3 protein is CATSSQENTGELFF. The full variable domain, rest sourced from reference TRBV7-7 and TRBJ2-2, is GAGVSQSPRYKVTKRGQDVTLRCDPISSHATLYWYQQALGQGPEFLTYFNYEAQPDKSGLPSDRFSAERPEGSISTLTIQRTEQRDSAMYRCATSSQENTGELFFGEGSRLTVL.

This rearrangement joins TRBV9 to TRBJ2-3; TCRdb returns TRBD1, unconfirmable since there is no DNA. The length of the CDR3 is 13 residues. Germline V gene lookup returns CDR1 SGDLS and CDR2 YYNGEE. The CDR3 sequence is CASSVPGGDTQYF.

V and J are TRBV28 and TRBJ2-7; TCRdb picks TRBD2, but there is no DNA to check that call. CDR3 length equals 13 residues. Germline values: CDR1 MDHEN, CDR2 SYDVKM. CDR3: CASGRRVPYEQYF.

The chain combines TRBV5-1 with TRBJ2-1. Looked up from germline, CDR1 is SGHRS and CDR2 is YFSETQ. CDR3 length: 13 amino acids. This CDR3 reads CASSLVTNNEQFF.

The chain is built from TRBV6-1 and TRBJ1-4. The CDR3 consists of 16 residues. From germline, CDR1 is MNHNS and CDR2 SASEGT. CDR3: CASRGLKSPTNEKLFF.

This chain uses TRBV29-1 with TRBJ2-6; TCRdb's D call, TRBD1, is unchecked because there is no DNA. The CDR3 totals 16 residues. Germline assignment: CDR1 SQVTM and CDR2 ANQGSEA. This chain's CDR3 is CSVWTGLNSGANVLTF.